This is a list of T cell receptor beta chains from one sample in a study of blood T cell repertoires in COVID-19. Method: immunoSEQ multiplex PCR; TCRdb's copy keeps in-frame clones and lacks some. The profile covers some 210,000 clones, with around 86% appearing a single time and around 6.9% taken by the ten largest. The source material was peripheral blood. The origin of the receptors is a man aged 60 to 69 who had recovered from COVID-19. Each CDR3 is given with its conserved first and last residue. A D gene is named only where the DNA matches it firmly. The listing skips clone size in some rows; elsewhere it reads once, few, many or a size class.

v_gene	abundance	j_gene	d_gene	CDR3nt	CDR3aa
TRBV6-2/TRBV6-3	.	TRBJ2-7	TRBD2	TGTGCCAGCAGTTACAGTTGGATGGTGGCGGGAGTGTCCCACGAGCAGTACTTC	CASSYSWMVAGVSHEQYF
TRBV10-1	.	TRBJ2-5	TRBD2	TGCGCCAGCAGCGCTACGTTAAAACGGGGAGGGAGAGAGACCCAGTACTTC	CASSATLKRGGRETQYF
TRBV10-3	.	TRBJ1-1	TRBD1	TGTGCCATCAGTGAGGTGACAGGGGAAGTCGGTGAAGCTTTCTTT	CAISEVTGEVGEAFF
TRBV6-5	.	TRBJ1-1	TRBD1	TGTGCCAGCAGTTACAGGGGGCAGACTGAAGCTTTCTTT	CASSYRGQTEAFF
TRBV19	.	TRBJ1-2	TRBD1	TGTGCCAGTAGTATTCGACAGGGGGCCAACTATGGCTACACCTTC	CASSIRQGANYGYTF
TRBV5-8	.	TRBJ1-5	TRBD1	TGTGCCAGCAGACAAGATGACGGACAGGGTAGCAATCAGCCCCAGCATTTT	CASRQDDGQGSNQPQHF
TRBV14	.	TRBJ2-1	TRBD2	TGTGCCAGCAGCCAACTAGCGGGGGGGTTGGGTAATGAGCAGTTCTTC	CASSQLAGGLGNEQFF
TRBV7-2	.	TRBJ2-1	.	TGTGCCAGCAGCACCTTCCGGGACTTTCCCTACAATGAGCAGTTCTTC	CASSTFRDFPYNEQFF
TRBV3-1/TRBV3-2	.	TRBJ2-7	TRBD2	TGTGCCAGCAGCCAACGGACTAGCGGGGGGGCCAGGTCCTACGAGCAGTACTTC	CASSQRTSGGARSYEQYF
TRBV2	.	TRBJ1-5	.	TGTGCCAGCAGTGTGGAGGGGCAGCCCCAGCATTTT	CASSVEGQPQHF
TRBV27	.	TRBJ2-2	.	TGTGCCAGCAGTTTTAATCCGGGCGGGGCCTACACCGGGGAGCTGTTTTTT	CASSFNPGGAYTGELFF
TRBV6-2/TRBV6-3	once	TRBJ2-3	TRBD2	TGTGCCAGCAGTTTCCACTTCGGCGGGAGGACAGATACGCAGTATTTT	CASSFHFGGRTDTQYF
TRBV28	.	TRBJ1-6	.	TGTGCCAGCAGTCCGTACAGGGCGTCACCCCTCCACTTT	CASSPYRASPLHF
TRBV28	.	TRBJ1-5	TRBD1	TGTGCCAGCAGAAGACAGGGCGGAGGTCAGCCCCAGCATTTT	CASRRQGGGQPQHF
TRBV7-9	few	TRBJ2-3	.	TGTGCCAGCAGCACCGGAGAGCATAGCACAGATACGCAGTATTTT	CASSTGEHSTDTQYF
TRBV9	.	TRBJ2-3	TRBD2	TGTGCCAGCAACCCCGGGGCGGGGGGGCCGACAGATACGCAGTATTTT	CASNPGAGGPTDTQYF
TRBV15	few	TRBJ1-6	.	TGTGCCACCAGCCGGGATGGCAGGGGTGGGTCACCCCTCCACTTT	CATSRDGRGGSPLHF
TRBV5-1	.	TRBJ1-1	.	TGCGCCAGCAGCCCGGACTGGGCGACTGAAGCTTTCTTT	CASSPDWATEAFF
TRBV7-9	.	TRBJ2-1	TRBD2	TGTGCCAGCAGCCCCTATCTAGCGGGGGGCTCTGAGCAGTTCTTC	CASSPYLAGGSEQFF
TRBV5-1	.	TRBJ1-1	TRBD1	TGCGCCAGCAGCTCCGGGACAGGGGAGACTGAAGCTTTCTTT	CASSSGTGETEAFF
TRBV6-5	.	TRBJ2-1	TRBD2	TGTGCCAGCAGTCTAGCGGGGGGATACAATGAGCAGTTCTTC	CASSLAGGYNEQFF
TRBV18	.	TRBJ1-2	.	TGTGCCAGCTCACTAGTTTCTGATGGCTACACCTTC	CASSLVSDGYTF